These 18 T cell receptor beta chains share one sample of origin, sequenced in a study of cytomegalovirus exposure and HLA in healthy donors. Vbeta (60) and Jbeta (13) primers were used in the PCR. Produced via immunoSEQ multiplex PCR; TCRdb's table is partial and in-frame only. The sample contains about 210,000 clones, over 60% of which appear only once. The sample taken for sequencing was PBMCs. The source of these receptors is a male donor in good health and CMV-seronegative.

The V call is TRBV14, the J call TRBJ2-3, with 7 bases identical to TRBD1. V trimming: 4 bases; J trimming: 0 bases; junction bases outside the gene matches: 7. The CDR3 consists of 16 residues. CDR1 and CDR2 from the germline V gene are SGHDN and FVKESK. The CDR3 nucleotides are TGTGCCAGCAGCCCGGGCTGGGGACAGAGCACAGATACGCAGTATTTT. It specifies CASSPGWGQSTDTQYF. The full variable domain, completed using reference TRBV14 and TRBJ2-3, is EAGVTQFPSHSVIEKGQTVTLRCDPISGHDNLYWYRRVMGKEIKFLLHFVKESKQDESGMPNNRFLAERTGGTYSTLKVQPAELEDSGVYFCASSPGWGQSTDTQYFGPGTRLTVL.

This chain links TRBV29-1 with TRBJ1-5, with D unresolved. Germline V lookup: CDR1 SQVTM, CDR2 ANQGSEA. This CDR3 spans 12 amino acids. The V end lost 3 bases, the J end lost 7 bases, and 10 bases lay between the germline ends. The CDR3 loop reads CSVDEDNQPQHF. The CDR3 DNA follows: TGCAGCGTTGACGAGGATAACCAGCCCCAGCATTTT. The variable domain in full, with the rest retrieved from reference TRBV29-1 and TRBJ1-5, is SAVISQKPSRDICQRGTSLTIQCQVDSQVTMMFWYRQQPGQSLTLIATANQGSEATYESGFVIDKFPISRPNLTFSTLTVSNMSPEDSSIYLCSVDEDNQPQHFGDGTRLSIL.

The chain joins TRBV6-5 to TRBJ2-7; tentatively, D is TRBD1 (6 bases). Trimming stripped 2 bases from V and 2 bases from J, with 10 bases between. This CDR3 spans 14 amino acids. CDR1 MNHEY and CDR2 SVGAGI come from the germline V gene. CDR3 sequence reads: CASSYTGSTYEQYF. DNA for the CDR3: TGTGCCAGCAGTTACACAGGGTCGACCTACGAGCAGTACTTC.

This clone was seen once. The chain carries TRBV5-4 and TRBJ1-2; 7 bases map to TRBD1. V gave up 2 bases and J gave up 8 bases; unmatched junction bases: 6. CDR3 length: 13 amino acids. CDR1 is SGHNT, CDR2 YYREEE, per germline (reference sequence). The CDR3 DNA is TGTGCCAGCAGCTTTAAGGGGGCGGGAGGCTACACCTTC. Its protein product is CASSFKGAGGYTF.

CDR3 residues: CSFDVTSANNEQFF. DNA for the CDR3: TGCAGTTTCGATGTGACTAGCGCAAACAATGAGCAGTTCTTC. The chain is built from TRBV29-1 and TRBJ2-1; 8 nucleotides agree with TRBD2. The length of the CDR3 is 14 residues. Germline V CDR1 and CDR2: SQVTM, ANQGSEA.

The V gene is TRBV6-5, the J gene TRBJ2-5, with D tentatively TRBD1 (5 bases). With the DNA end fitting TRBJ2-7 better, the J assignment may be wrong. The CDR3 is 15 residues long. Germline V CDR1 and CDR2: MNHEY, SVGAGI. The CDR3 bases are TGTGCCAGCAGTTATGGCACAGGACAAACTTACGAGCAGTACTTC. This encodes CASSYGTGQTYEQYF.

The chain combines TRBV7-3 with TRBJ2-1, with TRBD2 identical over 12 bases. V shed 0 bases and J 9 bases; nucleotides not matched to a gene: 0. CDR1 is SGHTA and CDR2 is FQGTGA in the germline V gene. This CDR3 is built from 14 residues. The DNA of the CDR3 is TGTGCCAGCAGCTTAACACTAGCGGGAGGTGAGCAGTTCTTC. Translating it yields CASSLTLAGGEQFF.

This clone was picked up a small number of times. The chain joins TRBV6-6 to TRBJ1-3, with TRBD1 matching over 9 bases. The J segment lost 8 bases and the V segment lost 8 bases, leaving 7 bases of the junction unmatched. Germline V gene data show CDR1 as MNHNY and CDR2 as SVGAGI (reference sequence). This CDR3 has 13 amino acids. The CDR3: CASLRDRADTIYF. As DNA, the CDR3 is TGTGCCAGCCTCCGGGACAGGGCAGACACCATATATTTT.

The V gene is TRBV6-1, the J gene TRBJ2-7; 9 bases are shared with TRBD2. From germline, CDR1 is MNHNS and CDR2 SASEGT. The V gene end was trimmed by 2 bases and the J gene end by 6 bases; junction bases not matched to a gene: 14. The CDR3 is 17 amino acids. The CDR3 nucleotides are TGTGCCAGCAGTGAACGGTCTAGCGGGAACGGGAGGCGCGAGCAGTACTTC. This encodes CASSERSSGNGRREQYF.

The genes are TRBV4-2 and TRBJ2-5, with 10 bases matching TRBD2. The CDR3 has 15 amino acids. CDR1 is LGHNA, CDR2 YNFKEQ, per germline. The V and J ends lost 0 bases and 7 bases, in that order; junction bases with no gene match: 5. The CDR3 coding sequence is TGTGCCAGCAGCCAAGACCGAGCGGGGGGGGTGACCCAGTACTTC. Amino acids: CASSQDRAGGVTQYF.

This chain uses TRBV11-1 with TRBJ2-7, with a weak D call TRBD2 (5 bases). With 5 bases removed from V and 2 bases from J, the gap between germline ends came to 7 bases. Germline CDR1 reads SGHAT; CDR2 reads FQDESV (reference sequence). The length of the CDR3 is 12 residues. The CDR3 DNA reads TGTGCCAGCAGCCTCGGGGCCTACGAGCAGTACTTC. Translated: CASSLGAYEQYF.

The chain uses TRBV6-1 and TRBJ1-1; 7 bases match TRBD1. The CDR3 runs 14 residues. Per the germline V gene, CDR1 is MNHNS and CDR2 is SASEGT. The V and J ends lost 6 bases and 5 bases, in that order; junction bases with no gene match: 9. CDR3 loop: CASSWGQIGTEAFF. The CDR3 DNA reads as TGTGCCAGCAGCTGGGGACAGATTGGAACTGAAGCTTTCTTT.

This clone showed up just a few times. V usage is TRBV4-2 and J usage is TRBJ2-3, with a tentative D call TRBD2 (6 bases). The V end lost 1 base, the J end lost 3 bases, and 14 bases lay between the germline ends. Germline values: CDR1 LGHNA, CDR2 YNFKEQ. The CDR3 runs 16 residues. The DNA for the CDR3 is TGTGCCAGCAGCCAAGCTGGAGGGATGGGAACAGATACGCAGTATTTT. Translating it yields CASSQAGGMGTDTQYF.

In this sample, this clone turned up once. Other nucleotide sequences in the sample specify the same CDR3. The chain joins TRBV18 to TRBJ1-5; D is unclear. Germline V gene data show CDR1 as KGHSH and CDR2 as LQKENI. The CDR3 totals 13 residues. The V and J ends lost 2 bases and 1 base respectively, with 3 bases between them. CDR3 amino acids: CASSPSSNQPQHF. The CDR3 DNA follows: TGTGCCAGCTCACCATCGAGCAATCAGCCCCAGCATTTT.

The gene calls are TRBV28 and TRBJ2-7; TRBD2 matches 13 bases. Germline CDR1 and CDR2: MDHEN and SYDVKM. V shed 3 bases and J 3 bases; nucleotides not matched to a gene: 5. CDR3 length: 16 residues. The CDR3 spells CASSFGLAGALYEQYF. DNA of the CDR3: TGTGCCAGCAGTTTCGGACTAGCGGGGGCCCTCTACGAGCAGTACTTC.

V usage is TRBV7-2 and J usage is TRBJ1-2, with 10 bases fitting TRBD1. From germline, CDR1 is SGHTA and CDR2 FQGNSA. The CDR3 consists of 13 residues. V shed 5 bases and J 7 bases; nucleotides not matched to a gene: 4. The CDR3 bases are TGTGCCAGCAGCCCCGGGACAGGGGTTGGCTACACCTTC. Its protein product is CASSPGTGVGYTF.

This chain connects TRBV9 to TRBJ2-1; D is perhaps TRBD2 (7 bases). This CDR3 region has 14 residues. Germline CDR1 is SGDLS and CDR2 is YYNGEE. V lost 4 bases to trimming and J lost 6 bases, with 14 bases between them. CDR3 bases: TGTGCCAGCAGCAATACGGGGGGCCGCAATGAGCAGTTCTTC. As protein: CASSNTGGRNEQFF.

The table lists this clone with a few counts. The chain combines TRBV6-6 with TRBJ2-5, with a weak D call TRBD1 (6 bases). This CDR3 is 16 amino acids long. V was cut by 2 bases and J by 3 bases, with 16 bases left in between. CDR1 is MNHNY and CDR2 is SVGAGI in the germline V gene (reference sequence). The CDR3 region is CASSYRSGHYEETQYF. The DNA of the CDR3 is TGTGCCAGCAGTTACCGCTCGGGACACTACGAAGAGACCCAGTACTTC.